This T cell receptor beta chain was identified during a study of blood T cell repertoires in COVID-19. Study-wide background: Samples taken during acute and convalescent COVID-19 were collected in the United States, Italy and Spain. The analysed material was cDNA or gDNA that came from T cells, B-cell-depleted T cells, or PBMCs.

The CDR3 sequence is 15 residues long. Germline CDR1 is MNHNS and CDR2 is SASEGT. J gave up 3 bases and V 0 bases, and 4 bases lay outside the gene matches. Original processing methods: Amplification of reference gene primers provided the estimated nucleated cell counts. The repertoire was sequenced with immunoSEQ multiplex PCR; TCRdb's copy has only in-frame clones and lacks some. V, J and clone size are taken as reported in that table, and D and trimming were inferred from the DNA itself. This table holds about 80,000 clones, roughly 80% found once. The sequence came from a woman in her seventies with acute or convalescent COVID-19. The chain carries TRBV6-1 and TRBJ2-7, with TRBD2 identical over 8 bases. The material sequenced was peripheral blood. The CDR3 nucleotides are TGTGCCAGCAGTGAAGCACCTAGCGGGTTCTACGAGCAGTACTTC. Translated, it gives CASSEAPSGFYEQYF.